One and the same sample provided the 18 T cell receptor beta chains below, sequenced in a study of T cell clonotyping in hematopoietic cell transplantation. Assay: immunoSEQ multiplex PCR; the TCRdb copy retains only in-frame clones and omits some. The sample has about 10,000 clones; 51% are singletons. The starting material was peripheral blood mononuclear cells, obtained 100 days after allogeneic stem cell transplant. All receptors derive from a female patient aged 50-60 years who had an allogeneic stem cell transplant from an unrelated donor, so the T cells may come from the graft donor. Some clones in this sample may be carry-over from other donors' samples.

This clone showed up just a few times. This chain uses TRBV30 with TRBJ1-5; D is uncertain. The CDR3 contains 14 residues. Per the germline V gene, CDR1 is GTSNPN and CDR2 is SVGIG (reference sequence). The ends were cut back, 0 bases at V and 0 bases at J, with 6 bases in the middle. CDR3 loop: CAWSVGDSNQPQHF. The CDR3 bases are TGTGCCTGGAGTGTAGGAGATAGCAATCAGCCCCAGCATTTT.

Within the sample, this clone is medium-sized. This rearrangement joins TRBV19 to TRBJ2-1; 8 positions match TRBD2. The CDR3 is made up of 15 amino acids. Looked up from germline, CDR1 is LNHDA and CDR2 is SQIVND (reference sequence). V was pared by 3 bases and J by 2 bases, with 3 bases of the junction left unmatched. This chain's CDR3 is CASSISSGAYNEQFF. As DNA, the CDR3 is TGTGCCAGTAGTATTAGTAGCGGGGCCTACAATGAGCAGTTCTTC.

This chain joins TRBV25-1 and TRBJ2-6, with a tentative D call TRBD1 (5 bases). The V end was cut by 4 bases, the J end by 5 bases, with 21 bases between. CDR1 is MGHDK, CDR2 SYGVNS, per germline. The CDR3 contains 18 residues. The CDR3 nucleotides are TGTGCCAGCAGTGTAAGAAAAGAAGGACAAAGTCGGGCCAACGTCCTGACTTTC. Encoded protein: CASSVRKEGQSRANVLTF.

This clone is termed medium-sized (0.01 to 0.1%). The genes are TRBV6-6 and TRBJ1-1, with TRBD1 matching 8 bases. The CDR3 is 15 residues long. Germline trimming cut 2 bases from V and 0 bases from J; bases unmatched to any gene: 2. Germline V CDR1 and CDR2: MNHNY, SVGAGI (reference sequence). The CDR3 DNA is TGTGCCAGCAGTTACGACAGGGGAATGAACACTGAAGCTTTCTTT. Its translation is CASSYDRGMNTEAFF.

Notes on this clone: This is likely a read error, given that the CDR3 carries no conserved phenylalanine or tryptophan at its end. This chain links TRBV30 with TRBJ1-2; D not certain. Germline V gives CDR1 GTSNPN, CDR2 SVGIG (reference sequence). Trimming took off 1 base at V and 4 bases at J, with 10 bases between the two ends. The CDR3 sequence is 13 residues long. CDR3 in DNA: TGTGCCTGGAGTGGAACAGAAGGCTATGGCTACACCCTC. It is translated as CAWSGTEGYGYTL.

This clone was found a few times. V usage is TRBV11-2 and J usage is TRBJ2-3, with D unclear. The CDR3 loop spans 12 amino acids. CDR1 is SGHAT, CDR2 FQNNGV, per germline. Trimming stripped 1 base from V and 7 bases from J, with 6 bases between. This chain's CDR3 is CASSLVSNTQYF. The CDR3 DNA reads as TGTGCCAGCAGCTTAGTTTCAAATACGCAGTATTTT.

The J gene is TRBJ2-5, the V gene TRBV5-1, with a possible D match to TRBD1 (5 bases). The DNA end is more similar to TRBJ2-7, so the J call may be wrong. CDR3 length: 14 amino acids. CDR1 is SGHRS, CDR2 YFSETQ, per germline. The CDR3 nucleotides are TGCGCCAGCAGCTTGGCGCAGGGCTACTACGAGCAGTACTTC. Residues: CASSLAQGYYEQYF.

This clone was seen a single time. The chain has TRBV4-1 and TRBJ1-2, with 8 bases lining up with TRBD1. V lost 1 base and J lost 4; bases outside the gene matches: 5. In germline, CDR1 is MGHRA, CDR2 YSYEKL. The CDR3 runs 15 residues. The CDR3 coding sequence is TGCGCCAGCAGCCAAGGCCGGGACAGGCCCTATGGCTACACCTTC. Protein sequence: CASSQGRDRPYGYTF.

J is TRBJ1-2 and V is TRBV6-5; D call uncertain. CDR3 length: 14 amino acids. From germline, CDR1 is MNHEY and CDR2 SVGAGI. V was pared by 2 bases and J by 1 base, with 8 bases between. This CDR3 reads CASSYQPYNYGYTF. DNA for the CDR3: TGTGCCAGCAGTTACCAGCCGTATAACTATGGCTACACCTTC.

The genes are TRBV30 and TRBJ1-1; no firm D call. The germline V gene has CDR1 GTSNPN and CDR2 SVGIG (reference sequence). Trimming stripped 0 bases from V and 3 bases from J, with 5 bases between. The CDR3 has 12 residues. In DNA form, the CDR3 reads TGTGCCTGGAGTGTCCGGTACACTGAAGCTTTCTTT. Protein: CAWSVRYTEAFF.

The gene calls are TRBV28 and TRBJ2-7; the D is unclear. The length of the CDR3 is 11 residues. Looked up from germline, CDR1 is MDHEN and CDR2 is SYDVKM. With 6 bases removed from V and 0 bases from J, the gap between germline ends came to 3 bases. CDR3 sequence (DNA): TGTGCCAGCAGGTTCTCCTACGAGCAGTACTTC. This codes for CASRFSYEQYF.

The V call is TRBV6-6, the J call TRBJ2-5, with D perhaps matching TRBD1 (6 bases). There are 13 residues in the CDR3. The V and J ends lost 7 bases and 1 base respectively, with 10 bases between them. Germline V gene lookup returns CDR1 MNHNY and CDR2 SVGAGI (reference sequence). The CDR3 loop is CASMLDSQETQYF. CDR3 in DNA: TGTGCCAGCATGTTGGACAGCCAAGAGACCCAGTACTTC.

The chain carries TRBV30 and TRBJ1-1; D unresolved. CDR1 and CDR2 from the germline V gene are GTSNPN and SVGIG (reference sequence). V lost 4 bases, J lost 3 bases, and 6 bases lay in between. CDR3 length equals 11 residues. CDR3 region: CAWMSHTEAFF. For the CDR3, the DNA is TGTGCCTGGATGTCACACACTGAAGCTTTCTTT.

The V and J genes are TRBV30 and TRBJ1-1; D not resolved. This CDR3 spans 14 amino acids. The germline gives CDR1 GTSNPN, CDR2 SVGIG (reference sequence). Trimming pared 4 bases from V and 0 bases from J, leaving 12 bases between. CDR3 amino acids: CAWIRSAMNTEAFF. The CDR3 nucleotides read TGTGCCTGGATTCGTTCGGCGATGAACACTGAAGCTTTCTTT.

This chain uses TRBV9 with TRBJ2-1; D might be TRBD2 (5 bases). This CDR3 region has 16 residues. The germline V and J ends were trimmed by 3 bases and 4 bases, with 17 bases remaining between them. CDR1 and CDR2 from the germline V gene are SGDLS and YYNGEE. CDR3 DNA: TGTGCCAGCAGCGATAGTGGCGGAGGATGGTACAATGAGCAGTTCTTC. Its translation: CASSDSGGGWYNEQFF.

The chain links TRBV29-1 to TRBJ2-7; D possibly corresponds to TRBD2 (6 bases). With 4 bases removed from V and 0 bases from J, the gap between germline ends came to 13 bases. Germline V gene lookup returns CDR1 SQVTM and CDR2 ANQGSEA. The CDR3 consists of 14 residues. The CDR3 sequence: CSVGLARSSYEQYF. CDR3 bases: TGCAGCGTTGGGCTAGCGAGGAGCTCCTACGAGCAGTACTTC.

This clone appeared a single time. The chain employs TRBV25-1 and TRBJ2-2; 11 bases agree with TRBD2. The CDR3 is made up of 16 amino acids. The ends lost 2 bases at V and 3 bases at J; junction bases unmatched: 2. CDR1 is MGHDK and CDR2 is SYGVNS in the germline V gene. The CDR3 nucleotides read TGTGCCAGCAGTGAAGGGACTAGCGGACACACCGGGGAGCTGTTTTTT. It translates to CASSEGTSGHTGELFF.

The chain has TRBV30 and TRBJ2-7, with D uncertain. The CDR3 spans 11 residues. The V gene's germline CDR1 is GTSNPN and CDR2 SVGIG (reference sequence). Trimming left V 3 bases short and J 3 bases short, with 6 bases between. Written as DNA, the CDR3 is TGTGCCTGGAGCGTGAGCTACGAGCAGTACTTC. Its translation is CAWSVSYEQYF.